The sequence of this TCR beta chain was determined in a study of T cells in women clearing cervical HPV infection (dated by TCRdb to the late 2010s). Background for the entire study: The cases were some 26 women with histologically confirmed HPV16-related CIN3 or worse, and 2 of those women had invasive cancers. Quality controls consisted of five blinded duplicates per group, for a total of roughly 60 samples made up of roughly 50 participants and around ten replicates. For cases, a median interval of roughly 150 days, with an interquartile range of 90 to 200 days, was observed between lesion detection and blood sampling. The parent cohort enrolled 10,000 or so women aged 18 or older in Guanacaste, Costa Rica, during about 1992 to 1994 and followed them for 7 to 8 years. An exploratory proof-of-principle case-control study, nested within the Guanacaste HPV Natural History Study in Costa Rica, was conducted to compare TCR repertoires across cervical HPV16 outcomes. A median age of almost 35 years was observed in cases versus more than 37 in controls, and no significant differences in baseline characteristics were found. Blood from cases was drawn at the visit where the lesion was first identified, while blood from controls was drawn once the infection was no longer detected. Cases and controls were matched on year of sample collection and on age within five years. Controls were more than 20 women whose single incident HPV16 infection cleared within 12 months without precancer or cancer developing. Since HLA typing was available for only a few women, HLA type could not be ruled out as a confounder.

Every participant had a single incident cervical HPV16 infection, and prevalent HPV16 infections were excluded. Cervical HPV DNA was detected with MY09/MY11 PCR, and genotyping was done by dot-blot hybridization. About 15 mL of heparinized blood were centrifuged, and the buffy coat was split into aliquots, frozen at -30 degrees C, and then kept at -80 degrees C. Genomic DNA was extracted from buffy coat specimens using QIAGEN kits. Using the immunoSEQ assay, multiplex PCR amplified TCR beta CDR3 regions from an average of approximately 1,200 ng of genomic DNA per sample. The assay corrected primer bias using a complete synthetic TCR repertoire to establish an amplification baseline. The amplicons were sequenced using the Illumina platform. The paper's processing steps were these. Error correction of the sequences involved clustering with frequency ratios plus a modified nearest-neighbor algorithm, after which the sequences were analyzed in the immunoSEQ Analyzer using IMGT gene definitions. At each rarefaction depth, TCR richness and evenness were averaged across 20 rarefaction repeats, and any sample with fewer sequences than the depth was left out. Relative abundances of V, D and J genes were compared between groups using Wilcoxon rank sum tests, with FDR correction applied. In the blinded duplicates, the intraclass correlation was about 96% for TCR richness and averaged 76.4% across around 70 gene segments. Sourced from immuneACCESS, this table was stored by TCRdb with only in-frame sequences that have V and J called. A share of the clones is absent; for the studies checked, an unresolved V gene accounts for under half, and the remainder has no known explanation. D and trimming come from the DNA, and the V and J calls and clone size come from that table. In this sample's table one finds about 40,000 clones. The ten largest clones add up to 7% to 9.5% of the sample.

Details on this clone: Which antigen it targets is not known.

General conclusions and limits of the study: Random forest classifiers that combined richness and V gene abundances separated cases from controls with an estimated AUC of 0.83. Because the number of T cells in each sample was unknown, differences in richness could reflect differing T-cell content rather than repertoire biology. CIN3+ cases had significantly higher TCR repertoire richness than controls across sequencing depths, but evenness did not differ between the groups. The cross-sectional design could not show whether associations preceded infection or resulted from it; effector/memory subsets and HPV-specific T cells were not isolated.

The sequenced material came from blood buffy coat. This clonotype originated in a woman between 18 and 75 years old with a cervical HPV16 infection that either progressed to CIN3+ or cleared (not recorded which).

The CDR3 reads CASSSYRDQPQHF. The sequenced part of the CDR3 DNA is TGTGCCAGCAGCTCCTACCGGGATCAGCCC. The chain is encoded by TRBV7-8 joined to TRBJ1-5, with no reliable assignment of the D segment. The read comes to an end 3 residues before the CDR3 does, leaving the germline J gene to fill in the end. From the germline V gene, CDR1 is SGHVS and CDR2 is FQNEAQ. Taken from cysteine to phenylalanine, the CDR3 has 13 residues. Shown are 30 bases from within the CDR3, in frame from base 1. V loses 4 bases of germline sequence and J loses 5 bases, and the interval between the two ends is 9 bases.